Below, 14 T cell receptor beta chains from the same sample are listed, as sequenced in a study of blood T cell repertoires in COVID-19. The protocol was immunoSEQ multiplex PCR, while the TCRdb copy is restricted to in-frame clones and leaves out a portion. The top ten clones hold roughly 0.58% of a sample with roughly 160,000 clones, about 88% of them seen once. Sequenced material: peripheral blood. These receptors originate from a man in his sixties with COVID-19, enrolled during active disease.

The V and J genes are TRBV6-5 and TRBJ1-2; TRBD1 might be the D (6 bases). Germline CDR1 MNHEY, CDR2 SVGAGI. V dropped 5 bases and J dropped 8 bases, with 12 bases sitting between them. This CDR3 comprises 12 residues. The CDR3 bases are TGTGCCAGCAGTACAGGGCTCCGGGGCTACACCTTC. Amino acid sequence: CASSTGLRGYTF.

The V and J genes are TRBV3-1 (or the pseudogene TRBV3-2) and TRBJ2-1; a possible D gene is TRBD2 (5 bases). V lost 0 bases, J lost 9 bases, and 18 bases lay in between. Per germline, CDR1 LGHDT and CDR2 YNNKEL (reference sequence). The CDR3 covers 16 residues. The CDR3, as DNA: TGTGCCAGCAGCCAAGATCTGATTCTAGCTAATGGTGAGCAGTTCTTC. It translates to CASSQDLILANGEQFF.

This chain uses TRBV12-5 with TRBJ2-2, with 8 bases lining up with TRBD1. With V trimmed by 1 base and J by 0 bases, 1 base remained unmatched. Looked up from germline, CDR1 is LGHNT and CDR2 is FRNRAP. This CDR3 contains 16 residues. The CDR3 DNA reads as TGTGCTAGTGGTTTGGCACAGGGGGCGAACACCGGGGAGCTGTTTTTT. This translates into CASGLAQGANTGELFF.

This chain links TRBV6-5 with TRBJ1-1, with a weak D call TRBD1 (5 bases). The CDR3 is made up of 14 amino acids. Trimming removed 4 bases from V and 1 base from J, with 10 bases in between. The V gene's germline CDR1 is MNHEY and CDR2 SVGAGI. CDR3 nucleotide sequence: TGTGCCAGCAGTTGGGGCAGTAAGAACACTGAAGCTTTCTTT. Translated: CASSWGSKNTEAFF.

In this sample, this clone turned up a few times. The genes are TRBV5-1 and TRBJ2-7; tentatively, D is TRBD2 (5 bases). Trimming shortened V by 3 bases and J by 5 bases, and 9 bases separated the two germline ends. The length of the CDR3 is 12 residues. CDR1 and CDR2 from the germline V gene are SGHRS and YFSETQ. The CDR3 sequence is CASSSYGDEQYF. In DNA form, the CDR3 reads TGCGCCAGCAGCTCCTACGGGGACGAGCAGTACTTC.

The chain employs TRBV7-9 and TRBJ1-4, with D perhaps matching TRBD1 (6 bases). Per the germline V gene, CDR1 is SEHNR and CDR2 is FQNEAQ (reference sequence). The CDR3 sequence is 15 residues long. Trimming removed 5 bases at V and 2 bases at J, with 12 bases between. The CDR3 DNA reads TGTGCCAGCAGCATAACAGGGTCGACTAATGAAAAACTGTTTTTT. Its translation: CASSITGSTNEKLFF.

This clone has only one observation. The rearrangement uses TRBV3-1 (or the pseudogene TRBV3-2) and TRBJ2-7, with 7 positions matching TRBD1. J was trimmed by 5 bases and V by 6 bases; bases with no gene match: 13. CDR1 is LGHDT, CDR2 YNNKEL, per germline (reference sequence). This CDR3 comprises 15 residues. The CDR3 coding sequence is TGTGCCAGCAGGAAAGGGACAGACTATTGGGACGAGCAGTACTTC. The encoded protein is CASRKGTDYWDEQYF.

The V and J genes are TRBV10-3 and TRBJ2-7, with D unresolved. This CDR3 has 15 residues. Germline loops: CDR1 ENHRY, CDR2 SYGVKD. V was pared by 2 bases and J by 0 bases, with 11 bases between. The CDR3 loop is CAISEGSVNSYEQYF. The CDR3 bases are TGTGCCATCAGTGAGGGTTCGGTGAACTCCTACGAGCAGTACTTC.

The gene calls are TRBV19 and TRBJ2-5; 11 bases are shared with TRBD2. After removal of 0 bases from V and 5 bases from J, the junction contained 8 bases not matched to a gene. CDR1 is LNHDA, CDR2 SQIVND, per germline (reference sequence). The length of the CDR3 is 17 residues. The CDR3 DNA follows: TGTGCCAGTAGTATAGATAAGCTAGCGGGAGGTGGCGAGACCCAGTACTTC. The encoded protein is CASSIDKLAGGGETQYF.

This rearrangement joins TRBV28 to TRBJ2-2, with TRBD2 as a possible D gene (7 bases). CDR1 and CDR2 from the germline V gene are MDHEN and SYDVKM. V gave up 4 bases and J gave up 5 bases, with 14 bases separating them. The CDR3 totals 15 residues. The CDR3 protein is CASSSRRGATGELFF. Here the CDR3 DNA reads TGTGCCAGCAGTTCCCGCCGGGGGGCGACCGGGGAGCTGTTTTTT. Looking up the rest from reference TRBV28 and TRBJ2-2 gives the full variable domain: DVKVTQSSRYLVKRTGEKVFLECVQDMDHENMFWYRQDPGLGLRLIYFSYDVKMKEKGDIPEGYSVSREKKERFSLILESASTNQTSMYLCASSSRRGATGELFFGEGSRLTVL.

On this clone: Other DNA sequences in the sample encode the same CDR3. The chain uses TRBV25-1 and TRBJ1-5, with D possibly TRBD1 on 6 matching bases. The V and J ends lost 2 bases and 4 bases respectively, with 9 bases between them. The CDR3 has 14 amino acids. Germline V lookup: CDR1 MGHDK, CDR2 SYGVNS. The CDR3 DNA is TGTGCCAGCAGTGAAACAGGGTATAATCAGCCCCAGCATTTT. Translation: CASSETGYNQPQHF.

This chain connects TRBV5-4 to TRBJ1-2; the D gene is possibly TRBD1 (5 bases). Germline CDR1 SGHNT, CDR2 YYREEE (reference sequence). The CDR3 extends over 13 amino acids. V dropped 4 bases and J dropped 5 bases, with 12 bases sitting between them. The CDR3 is CASSSRGGYGYTF. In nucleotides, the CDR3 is TGTGCCAGCAGCAGCCGGGGGGGATATGGCTACACCTTC.

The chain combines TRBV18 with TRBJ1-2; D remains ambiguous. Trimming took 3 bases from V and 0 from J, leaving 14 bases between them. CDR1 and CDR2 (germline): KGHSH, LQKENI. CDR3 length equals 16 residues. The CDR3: CASSPVEPNSNYGYTF. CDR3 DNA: TGTGCCAGCTCACCGGTCGAGCCAAACTCTAACTATGGCTACACCTTC.

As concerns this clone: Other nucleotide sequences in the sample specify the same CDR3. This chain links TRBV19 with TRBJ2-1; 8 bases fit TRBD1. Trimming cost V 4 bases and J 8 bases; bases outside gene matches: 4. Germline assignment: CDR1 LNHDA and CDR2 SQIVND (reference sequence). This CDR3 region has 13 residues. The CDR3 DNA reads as TGTGCCAGTAGTAGAGACAGGGGAGATGAGCAGTTCTTC. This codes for CASSRDRGDEQFF.